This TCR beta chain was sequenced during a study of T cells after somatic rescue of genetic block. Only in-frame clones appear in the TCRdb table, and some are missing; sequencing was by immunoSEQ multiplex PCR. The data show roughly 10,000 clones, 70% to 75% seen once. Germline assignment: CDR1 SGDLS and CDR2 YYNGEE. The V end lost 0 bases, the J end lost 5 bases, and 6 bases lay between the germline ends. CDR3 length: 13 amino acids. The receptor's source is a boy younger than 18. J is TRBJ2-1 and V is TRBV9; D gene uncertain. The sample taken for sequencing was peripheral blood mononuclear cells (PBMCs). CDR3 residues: CASSVGSNNEQFF. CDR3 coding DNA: TGTGCCAGCAGCGTAGGGTCTAACAATGAGCAGTTCTTC. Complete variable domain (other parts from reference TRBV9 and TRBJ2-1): DSGVTQTPKHLITATGQRVTLRCSPRSGDLSVYWYQQSLDQGLQFLIQYYNGEERAKGNILERFSAQQFPDLHSELNLSSLELGDSALYFCASSVGSNNEQFFGPGTRLTVL.